The entry that follows covers one TCR beta chain sequence. The antigen remains undetermined. This sample is part of a study of cytomegalovirus exposure and HLA in healthy donors. About the study: One earlier analysis, a look at around 180 million T cells, found around 110 million unique TCR beta sequences.

It was with 60 Vbeta and 13 Jbeta primers that the PCR ran. Sequencing used immunoSEQ multiplex PCR; TCRdb keeps in-frame clones, though not all of them. In the table there are roughly 92,000 clones, 80% of which are singletons. Study-level points and caveats: One variant, a missense change in DCLRE1C, was linked in a later analysis to TCR beta V- and J-gene trimming.

Per the germline V gene, CDR1 is SEHNR and CDR2 is FQNEAQ (reference sequence). Unmatched junction bases numbered 9, after V lost 3 bases and J lost 10 bases. CDR3 size: 15 residues. The sequenced material came from PBMCs. This chain uses TRBV7-9 with TRBJ2-1; 10 bases are a match to TRBD2. The source of this sequence is a man aged 50 or older in good health and CMV-seropositive. CDR3 sequence: CASSFASGRLNEQFF. The CDR3 nucleotides are TGTGCCAGCAGCTTCGCTAGCGGGAGATTAAACGAGCAGTTCTTC.